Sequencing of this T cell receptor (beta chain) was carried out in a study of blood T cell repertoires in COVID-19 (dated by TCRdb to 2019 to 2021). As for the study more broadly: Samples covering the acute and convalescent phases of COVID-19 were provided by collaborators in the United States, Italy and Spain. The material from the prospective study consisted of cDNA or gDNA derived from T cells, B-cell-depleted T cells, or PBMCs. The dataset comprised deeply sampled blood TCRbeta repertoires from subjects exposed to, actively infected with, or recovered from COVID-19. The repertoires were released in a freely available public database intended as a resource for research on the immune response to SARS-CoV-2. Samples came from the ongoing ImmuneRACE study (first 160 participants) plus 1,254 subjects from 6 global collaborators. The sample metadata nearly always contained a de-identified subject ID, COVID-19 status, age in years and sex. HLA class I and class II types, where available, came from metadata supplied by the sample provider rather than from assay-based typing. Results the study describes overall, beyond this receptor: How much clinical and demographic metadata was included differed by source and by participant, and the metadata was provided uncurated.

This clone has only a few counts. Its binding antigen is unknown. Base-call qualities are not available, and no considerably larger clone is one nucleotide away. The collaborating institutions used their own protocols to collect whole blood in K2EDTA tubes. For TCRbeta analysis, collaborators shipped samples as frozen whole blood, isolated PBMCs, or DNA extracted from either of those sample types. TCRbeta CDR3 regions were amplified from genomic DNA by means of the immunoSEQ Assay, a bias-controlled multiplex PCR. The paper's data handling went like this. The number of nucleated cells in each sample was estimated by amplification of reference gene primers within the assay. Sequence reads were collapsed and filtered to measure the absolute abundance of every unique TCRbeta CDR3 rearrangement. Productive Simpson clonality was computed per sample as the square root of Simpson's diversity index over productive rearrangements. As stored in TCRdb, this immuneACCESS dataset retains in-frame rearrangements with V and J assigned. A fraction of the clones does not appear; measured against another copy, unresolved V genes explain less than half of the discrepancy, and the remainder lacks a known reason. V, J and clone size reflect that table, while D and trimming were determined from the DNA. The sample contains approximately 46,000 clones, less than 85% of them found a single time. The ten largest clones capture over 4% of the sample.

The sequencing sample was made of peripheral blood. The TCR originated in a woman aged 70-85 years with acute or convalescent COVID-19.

The nucleotide sequence reads TGTGCCAGCAGCTTAGCGACAGGCACCTCCTACAATGAGCAGTTCTTC. Its protein product is CASSLATGTSYNEQFF. The chain couples TRBV7-2 to TRBJ2-1; the D gene is possibly TRBD1, with 6 bases matching. Between the V and J ends, shortened by 0 bases and 0 bases respectively, the junction contains 9 bases. Via the germline V gene, CDR1 is SGHTA and CDR2 FQGNSA. Spanning cysteine to phenylalanine, the CDR3 consists of 16 amino acids. This entry keeps only the CDR3 DNA: 48 bases, framed from base 1.